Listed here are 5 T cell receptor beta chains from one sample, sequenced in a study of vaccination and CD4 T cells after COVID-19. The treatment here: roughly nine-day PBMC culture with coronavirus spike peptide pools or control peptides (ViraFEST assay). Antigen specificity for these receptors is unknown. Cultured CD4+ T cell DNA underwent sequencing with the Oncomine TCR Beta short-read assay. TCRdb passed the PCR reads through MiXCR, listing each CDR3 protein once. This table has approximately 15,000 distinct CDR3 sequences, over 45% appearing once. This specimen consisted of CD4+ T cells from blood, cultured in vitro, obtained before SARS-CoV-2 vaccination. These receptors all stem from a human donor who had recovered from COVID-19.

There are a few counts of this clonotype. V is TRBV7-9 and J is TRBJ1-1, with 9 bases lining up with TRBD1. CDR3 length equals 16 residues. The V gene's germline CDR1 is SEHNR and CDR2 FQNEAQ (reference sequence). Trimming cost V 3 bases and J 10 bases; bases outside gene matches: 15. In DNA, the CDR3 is TGTGCCAGCAGCTTCTCCCCTGGGACAGGGAGTACTCTAGCTTTCTTT. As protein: CASSFSPGTGSTLAFF.

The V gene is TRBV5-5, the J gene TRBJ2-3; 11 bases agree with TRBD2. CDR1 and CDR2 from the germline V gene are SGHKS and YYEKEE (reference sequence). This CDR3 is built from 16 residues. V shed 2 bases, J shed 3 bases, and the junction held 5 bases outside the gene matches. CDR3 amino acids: CASSFGTSGATDTQYF. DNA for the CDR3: TGTGCCAGCAGCTTCGGGACTAGCGGAGCGACAGATACGCAGTATTTT. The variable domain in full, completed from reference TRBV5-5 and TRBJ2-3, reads DAGVTQSPTHLIKTRGQQVTLRCSPISGHKSVSWYQQVLGQGPQFIFQYYEKEERGRGNFPDRFSARQFPNYSSELNVNALLLGDSALYLCASSFGTSGATDTQYFGPGTRLTVL.

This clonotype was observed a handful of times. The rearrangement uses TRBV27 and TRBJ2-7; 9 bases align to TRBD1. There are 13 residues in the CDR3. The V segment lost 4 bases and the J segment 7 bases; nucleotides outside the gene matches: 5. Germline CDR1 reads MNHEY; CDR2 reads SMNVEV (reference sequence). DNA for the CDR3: TGTGCCAGCAGTTCCTGGGACAGGGATGAGCAGTACTTC. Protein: CASSSWDRDEQYF.

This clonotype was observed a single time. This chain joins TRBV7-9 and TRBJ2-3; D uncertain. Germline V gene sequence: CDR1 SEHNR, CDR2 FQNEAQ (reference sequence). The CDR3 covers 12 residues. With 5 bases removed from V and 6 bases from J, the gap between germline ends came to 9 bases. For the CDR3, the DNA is TGTGCCAGCAGCCTAATAGCCGATACGCAGTATTTT. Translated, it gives CASSLIADTQYF. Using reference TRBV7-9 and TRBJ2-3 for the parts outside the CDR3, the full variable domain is DTGVSQNPRHKITKRGQNVTFRCDPISEHNRLYWYRQTLGQGPEFLTYFQNEAQLEKSRLLSDRFSAERPKGSFSTLEIQRTEQGDSAMYLCASSLIADTQYFGPGTRLTVL.

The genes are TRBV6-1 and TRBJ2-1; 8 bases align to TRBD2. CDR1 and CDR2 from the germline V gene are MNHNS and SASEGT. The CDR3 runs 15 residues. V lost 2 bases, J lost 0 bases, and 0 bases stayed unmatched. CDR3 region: CASSELAGSYNEQFF. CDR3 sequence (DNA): TGTGCCAGCAGTGAACTAGCGGGCTCCTACAATGAGCAGTTCTTC.